This T cell receptor beta chain was captured by sequencing in a study of cytomegalovirus exposure and HLA in healthy donors. At the level of the study: A prior analysis found 100 million to 140 million unique TCR beta sequences from 150 million to 200 million T cells. Study findings and constraints: Some V segments, TRBV6-2 and TRBV6-3 among them, were indistinguishable and were therefore excluded.

This clone is a singleton in its sample. Its antigen is still unknown. 60 Vbeta and 13 Jbeta primers were used in PCR. The method was immunoSEQ multiplex PCR; TCRdb's version includes in-frame clones alone and lacks a portion of them. The sample holds more than 80,000 clones, more than 65% seen once. Looked up from germline, CDR1 is SNHLY and CDR2 is FYNNEI. The CDR3 contains 15 residues. Germline trimming cut 3 bases from V and 0 bases from J; bases unmatched to any gene: 4. The receptor was isolated from a girl aged 2 to 10 in good health and CMV-seropositive. The chain is built from TRBV2 and TRBJ2-5; 7 nucleotides line up with TRBD1. The sequencing input was PBMCs. The CDR3 here is CASSDLGQYQETQYF. DNA for the CDR3: TGTGCCAGCAGTGATCTGGGACAGTACCAAGAGACCCAGTACTTC.